Below, one T cell receptor beta chain is given with its context. Its target is unknown. Method: immunoSEQ multiplex PCR; TCRdb's copy keeps in-frame clones and lacks some. In the table there are 60,000 to 75,000 clones, around 90% of which are singletons. This specimen belongs to a study of T cell responses to AZD1222 COVID-19 vaccine. Overall study results and limits: Two AZD1222 doses significantly raised spike-specific TCR breadth and depth over controls.

CDR1 is LGHDT and CDR2 is YNNKEL in the germline V gene (reference sequence). CDR3 size: 12 residues. Trimming took 1 base from V and 5 from J, leaving 5 bases between them. This sequence was found in an adult in good health. The material was peripheral blood, obtained on day 0 of AZD1222 vaccination. The chain is built from TRBV3-1 (or the pseudogene TRBV3-2) and TRBJ1-2; D remains unclear. For the CDR3, the DNA is TGTGCCAGCAGCCAAGTATCATATGGCTACACCTTC. This encodes CASSQVSYGYTF.